The source of this T cell receptor (beta chain) is a study of identical twins. The CDR3 has 14 residues. CDR1 SGHDT and CDR2 YYEEEE come from the germline V gene. The V gene lost 6 bases and the J gene lost 10 bases, with 17 bases spanning the gap. TCRdb re-derived calls from the 5' RACE reads in MiXCR, one entry per CDR3 protein. The repertoire holds about 520,000 distinct CDR3 sequences, 22% seen once, with around 0.91% in the top ten. This sample was also put to use in a study of T cells expressing NK-cell markers. From that paper: The study sequenced eight donors, seven HCMV-seropositive and one seronegative.

V is TRBV5-6 and J is TRBJ1-6, with D tentatively TRBD1 (5 bases). This clonotype was obtained from a woman younger than 35 in good health. Sequenced: CD4+ T cells sorted from blood. CDR3 DNA sequence: TGTGCCAGCACCGAAATGGGGACCTCCTCACCCCTCCACTTT. This codes for CASTEMGTSSPLHF.